A selection of T cell receptor beta chains follows, all from one sample in a study of blood T cells in healthy people across ages. TCRdb independently ran MiXCR on the 5' RACE reads; one entry per CDR3 protein. Of around 1,000,000 distinct CDR3 sequences in the sample, approximately 25% were seen once. The same specimen was also included in a second study, on T cells of mothers and their children.

The sample consisted of blood. All receptors derive from a girl aged 2-10 years in good health. The CDR3 runs from the conserved cysteine through the conserved F or W.

v_gene	j_gene	len	CDR3aa
TRBV18	TRBJ2-2	16	CASSPPKYRPTGELFF
TRBV5-1	TRBJ2-1	13	CASSMGAYNEQFF
TRBV29-1	TRBJ1-1	13	CSGIAFYNTEAFF
TRBV7-7	TRBJ2-5	14	CASSPLGVTETQYF
TRBV29-1	-	14	CSVRRGGLGNEQYF
TRBV7-2	TRBJ2-5	15	CASSPGGSVPKTQYF
TRBV5-1	TRBJ2-4	15	CASSTSPGAKNIQYF
TRBV7-2	TRBJ2-5	14	CTSSLDRLQETQYF
TRBV4-1	TRBJ1-1	14	CASSQGQGVTEAFF
TRBV24-1	-	17	CATSDLSSDGRYYEQYF
TRBV6-6	TRBJ1-1	12	CASSQTGFEAFF
TRBV19	TRBJ1-5	12	CASSIGDQPQHF
TRBV29-1	-	11	CSATQGETQYF
TRBV20-1	TRBJ2-4	13	CSAASSGNDIQYF
TRBV6-1	TRBJ2-5	16	CASTRSGRGNQETQYF
TRBV9	TRBJ2-3	14	CASSLRDFTDTQYF
TRBV24-1	TRBJ1-4	14	CATSDTQGNEKLFF
TRBV15	TRBJ2-1	15	CATSRDGGSYNEQFF
TRBV7-2	TRBJ1-5	15	CASSLVGNGVQPQHF
TRBV27	TRBJ1-2	16	CASSSHLSGAVDGYTF
TRBV15	TRBJ2-1	15	CATSRETLMYNEQFF
TRBV12-3/TRBV12-4	TRBJ2-5	16	CASSSPGRGGKETQYF
TRBV4-1	-	12	CASSLTGGAQYF
TRBV6-6	TRBJ2-2	16	CASSPRLAGGPGELFF
TRBV5-1	TRBJ2-5	17	CASSPIRDTKYQETQYF
TRBV12-3/TRBV12-4	-	14	CASSFAQGEGEQYF
TRBV29-1	TRBJ1-1	13	CSVTPRMNTEAFF
TRBV11-2	TRBJ2-3	16	CASSLEQGLRADTQYF
TRBV21-1	TRBJ2-3	12	CGNRGGTDTQYF
TRBV20-1	TRBJ1-2	10	CSASGDGYTF
TRBV4-2	TRBJ1-1	15	CASSQDISLGTEAFF
TRBV15	-	16	CATSRDSSGGANEQFF
TRBV10-2	TRBJ2-1	13	CASDCRDQKEQFF
TRBV28	TRBJ2-3	15	CASSLWVYLSDTQYF
TRBV7-3	TRBJ1-1	15	CASSSSGGANTEAFF
TRBV11-3	TRBJ2-7	15	CASSLSAGAAYEQYF
TRBV2	TRBJ2-3	13	CALLAPGTDTQYF
TRBV7-6	-	17	CASSLGGGRAASDEQYF
TRBV19	TRBJ2-7	13	CASSRDREEEQYF
TRBV10-3	TRBJ2-3	17	CAISPDLAGENTDTQYF
TRBV7-9	TRBJ2-5	15	CASSRTGDIQETQYF
TRBV5-1	TRBJ2-7	15	CASSFRLAGDPEQYF
TRBV27	TRBJ1-2	12	CATKARDYGYTF
TRBV4-1	TRBJ2-3	16	CASSQVGQQPTDTQYF
TRBV29-1	TRBJ2-7	10	CSGLGDEQYF
TRBV3-1	TRBJ2-1	15	CASSHRGGGRNEQFF
TRBV4-1	TRBJ2-5	15	CASSQEARTGAEQYF